Presented here are 20 T cell receptor beta chains from one specimen sequenced in a study of shared clonotypes between healthy human individuals. Sequenced by immunoSEQ multiplex PCR; TCRdb stores in-frame clones only, minus some. Seen here are over a million clones, around 97% observed once, and the top ten hold over 1%. The specimen sequenced was naive CD4+ T cells sorted from blood. As to subset: CD45RA+ positively selected. These receptors were obtained from a man aged 30-40 years in good health.

This clone was found many times. In the same sample, other DNA sequences code for this CDR3. The genes are TRBV9 and TRBJ2-7; TRBD2 agrees at 9 bases. The germline V gene encodes CDR1 SGDLS and CDR2 YYNGEE. Trimming at V came to 3 bases and at J to 1 base, leaving 5 bases not matched to a gene. This CDR3 has 15 amino acids. CDR3 amino acids: CASSEGTSGSYEQYF. CDR3 nucleotide sequence: TGTGCCAGCAGCGAAGGAACTAGCGGGTCCTACGAGCAGTACTTC.

Only one count was recorded for this clone. The rearrangement joins TRBV10-3 to TRBJ2-7, with 13 bases that match TRBD2. V lost 6 bases and J lost 7; bases outside the gene matches: 6. CDR3 length: 14 amino acids. CDR1 and CDR2 from the germline V gene are ENHRY and SYGVKD. CDR3 in DNA: TGTGCCATCAGGCGGACTAGCGGGAGTTTGGAGCAGTACTTC. It specifies CAIRRTSGSLEQYF.

V gene TRBV11-3 combines with J gene TRBJ2-7; D remains unclear. This CDR3 has 13 amino acids. The germline CDR1 and CDR2 sequences are SGHNT and YENEEA. Trimming left V 1 base short and J 5 bases short, with 9 bases between. DNA of the CDR3: TGTGCCAGCAGCTTAGGTCACCCAGACGAGCAGTACTTC. It codes for CASSLGHPDEQYF. Drawing the rest from reference TRBV11-3 and TRBJ2-7, the complete variable domain is EAGVVQSPRYKIIEKKQPVAFWCNPISGHNTLYWYLQNLGQGPELLIRYENEEAVDDSQLPKDRFSAERLKGVDSTLKIQPAELGDSAVYLCASSLGHPDEQYFGPGTRLTVT.

This clone was picked up a small number of times. The rearrangement links TRBV18 to TRBJ1-2; D is unclear. CDR1 KGHSH and CDR2 LQKENI come from the germline V gene. The length of the CDR3 is 14 residues. Trimming shortened V by 1 base and J by 5 bases, and 11 bases separated the two germline ends. DNA for the CDR3: TGTGCCAGCTCACCACTCCGGGAGGGATATGGCTACACCTTC. Amino acid sequence: CASSPLREGYGYTF.

V gene TRBV30 combines with J gene TRBJ2-1; either TRBD1 or TRBD2 may fit D (5 bases each). The CDR3 covers 10 residues. V lost 8 bases to trimming and J lost 9 bases, with 11 bases between them. Germline V gene sequence: CDR1 GTSNPN, CDR2 SVGIG (reference sequence). For the CDR3, the DNA is TGTGCCGGGGGACGGTCTGAGCAGTTCTTC. This sequence encodes CAGGRSEQFF.

CDR3 residues: CASSPTEGAGNTIYF. In nucleotides, the CDR3 is TGTGCCAGCTCACCCACCGAAGGTGCTGGAAACACCATATATTTT. The V call is TRBV18, the J call TRBJ1-3; no reliable D call. Germline V CDR1 and CDR2: KGHSH, LQKENI. The CDR3 runs to 15 residues. Trimming removed 3 bases from V and 2 bases from J, with 11 bases in between.

This sequence joins TRBV27 and TRBJ2-1; 7 bases are shared with TRBD1. CDR1 is MNHEY and CDR2 is SMNVEV in the germline V gene (reference sequence). Trimming at V came to 7 bases and at J to 7 bases, leaving 13 bases not matched to a gene. CDR3 length: 15 amino acids. CDR3 loop: CASMHAGGLGNEQFF. DNA for the CDR3: TGTGCCAGCATGCATGCAGGGGGATTGGGAAATGAGCAGTTCTTC.

Notes on this clone: The same CDR3 can be traced to other DNA sequences in this sample. The chain carries TRBV7-9 and TRBJ2-7; D uncertain. V gave up 2 bases and J gave up 6 bases, with 8 bases separating them. This CDR3 has 12 residues. Germline loops: CDR1 SEHNR, CDR2 FQNEAQ (reference sequence). CDR3 sequence reads: CASSLSGAEQYF. The CDR3 coding sequence is TGTGCCAGCAGCTTATCAGGAGCCGAGCAGTACTTC.

The J gene is TRBJ1-1, the V gene TRBV29-1; 7 nucleotides match TRBD1. The CDR3 spans 14 residues. Per germline, CDR1 SQVTM and CDR2 ANQGSEA. Trimming took 6 bases from V and 2 from J; bases not matched to a gene: 9. Here the CDR3 DNA reads TGCAGCGTAATAACCGGGACAGCTAACACTGAAGCTTTCTTT. Amino acids: CSVITGTANTEAFF.

The V call is TRBV6-5, the J call TRBJ2-1; D is perhaps TRBD2 (5 bases). From germline, CDR1 is MNHEY and CDR2 SVGAGI. The CDR3 extends over 14 amino acids. V was clipped by 2 bases and J by 5 bases, with 10 bases between them. The CDR3 sequence: CASSYTWEHNEQFF. CDR3 in DNA: TGTGCCAGCAGTTACACGTGGGAGCACAATGAGCAGTTCTTC.

The V call is TRBV15, the J call TRBJ1-3, with D unclear. The CDR3 is 17 residues long. Germline V gene sequence: CDR1 LNHNV, CDR2 YYDKDF (reference sequence). V was cut by 0 bases and J by 4 bases, with 16 bases left in between. This chain's CDR3 is CATSRDVAGESGNTIYF. The CDR3 DNA reads TGTGCCACCAGCAGAGATGTGGCAGGTGAAAGCGGAAACACCATATATTTT.

The V gene is TRBV11-2, the J gene TRBJ2-3; D is ambiguous. The CDR3 totals 16 residues. Germline values: CDR1 SGHAT, CDR2 FQNNGV. The V and J ends lost 0 bases and 0 bases respectively, with 10 bases between them. This CDR3 is CASSLERILSTDTQYF. CDR3 DNA: TGTGCCAGCAGCTTAGAGCGTATATTAAGCACAGATACGCAGTATTTT.

The gene calls are TRBV5-8 and TRBJ2-7; 9 bases line up with TRBD1. With V trimmed by 5 bases and J by 3 bases, 6 bases remained unmatched. Germline values: CDR1 SGHTS, CDR2 YDEGEE. The CDR3 extends over 14 amino acids. CDR3 nucleotides: TGTGCCAGCAGGGGACAGGGTGATCTCTACGAGCAGTACTTC. Protein sequence: CASRGQGDLYEQYF.

The rearrangement links TRBV2 to TRBJ1-1; the D gene is possibly TRBD1 (6 bases). The CDR3 has 13 residues. Germline CDR1 and CDR2: SNHLY and FYNNEI. V lost 5 bases and J lost 1, with 8 bases in between. The CDR3 nucleotides are TGTGCCAGCAGTACGACAGGGAACACTGAAGCTTTCTTT. Translation gives CASSTTGNTEAFF. Full variable domain (missing parts from reference TRBV2 and TRBJ1-1): EPEVTQTPSHQVTQMGQEVILRCVPISNHLYFYWYRQILGQKVEFLVSFYNNEISEKSEIFDDQFSVERPDGSNFTLKIRSTKLEDSAMYFCASSTTGNTEAFFGQGTRLTVV.

V is TRBV25-1 and J is TRBJ2-7, with 10 bases fitting TRBD1. The junction had 5 bases not matched to a gene; V was cut back by 8 bases and J by 4 bases. Per the germline V gene, CDR1 is MGHDK and CDR2 is SYGVNS. The CDR3 runs 13 residues. CDR3 sequence: CASQRQGAYEQYF. CDR3 sequence (DNA): TGTGCCAGCCAAAGACAGGGGGCATACGAGCAGTACTTC.

The rearrangement links TRBV18 to TRBJ1-2; 7 positions agree with TRBD1. In germline, CDR1 is KGHSH, CDR2 LQKENI. CDR3 length: 15 residues. V trimming: 3 bases; J trimming: 4 bases; junction bases outside the gene matches: 8. Written as DNA, the CDR3 is TGTGCCAGCTCACCTAAACAGGGGTCGGGCTATGGCTACACCTTC. Protein product: CASSPKQGSGYGYTF.

The chain combines TRBV18 with TRBJ2-7; 7 positions match TRBD1. Germline lookup yields CDR1 KGHSH and CDR2 LQKENI. J lost 5 bases, V lost 3 bases, and 7 bases had no gene match. CDR3 length: 14 amino acids. CDR3 sequence: CASSPNTGVDEQYF. The CDR3 nucleotides are TGTGCCAGCTCACCTAATACAGGGGTCGACGAGCAGTACTTC.

The rearrangement joins TRBV5-1 to TRBJ2-2; D is undetermined. Germline V gives CDR1 SGHRS, CDR2 YFSETQ. The length of the CDR3 is 13 residues. The V and J ends lost 2 bases and 6 bases respectively, with 8 bases between them. CDR3 DNA sequence: TGCGCCAGCAGCTTTGAGGCCTCCGGGGAGCTGTTTTTT. Protein product: CASSFEASGELFF.

The chain recombines TRBV7-6 with TRBJ2-5, with D unresolved. Germline CDR1 is SGHVS and CDR2 is FNYEAQ. The length of the CDR3 is 10 residues. Trimming shortened V by 7 bases and J by 3 bases, and 3 bases separated the two germline ends. The CDR3 region has the DNA TGTGCCAGCAACAAAGAGACCCAGTACTTC. The encoded protein is CASNKETQYF.

This sequence joins TRBV9 and TRBJ2-1, with 7 bases aligning to TRBD2. The germline V gene encodes CDR1 SGDLS and CDR2 YYNGEE. V was clipped by 4 bases and J by 0 bases; unmatched bases: 4. This CDR3 region has 15 residues. CDR3: CASSPSGGSYNEQFF. DNA for the CDR3: TGTGCCAGCAGCCCCTCGGGGGGCTCCTACAATGAGCAGTTCTTC.